This entry lists 9 T cell receptor beta chains sequenced from one sample in a study of T cell changes during pregnancy in multiple sclerosis (dated by TCRdb to about 2019). Preparation of the library involved the immunoSEQ multiplex PCR assay. TCRdb re-hosts the immuneACCESS table, in-frame sequences only. Its copies lack some clones; in the studies checked, an unresolved V gene accounts for under half of them, and the cause for the rest is not known. The sample contains 43,000 or so clones, approximately 90% of them found a single time. Approximately 1.4% of the sample goes to the ten largest clones. The sample taken for sequencing was PBMCs (not recorded whether the cells were cultured). These receptors were taken from a female donor with multiple sclerosis, enrolled in a pregnancy study.

The chain joins TRBV7-2 to TRBJ2-1; 9 bases line up with TRBD2. V trimming: 3 bases; J trimming: 3 bases; junction bases outside the gene matches: 3. The CDR3 is made up of 15 amino acids. Germline V gives CDR1 SGHTA, CDR2 FQGNSA. CDR3 sequence: CASSFSAGGYNEQFF. Written as DNA, the CDR3 is TGTGCCAGCAGCTTCTCAGCGGGGGGCTACAATGAGCAGTTCTTC. The variable domain in full, completed from reference TRBV7-2 and TRBJ2-1, reads GAGVSQSPSNKVTEKGKDVELRCDPISGHTALYWYRQSLGQGLEFLIYFQGNSAPDKSGLPSDRFSAERTGGSVSTLTIQRTQQEDSAVYLCASSFSAGGYNEQFFGPGTRLTVL.

The chain uses TRBV19 and TRBJ2-7; 9 bases match TRBD1. This CDR3 is built from 13 residues. V was clipped by 7 bases and J by 7 bases; unmatched bases: 8. Germline CDR1 and CDR2: LNHDA and SQIVND (reference sequence). The DNA of the CDR3 is TGTGCCAGTACCGGGACAGGGTCTGGGGAGCAGTACTTC. It is translated as CASTGTGSGEQYF.

The chain recombines TRBV5-1 with TRBJ2-3; no clear D gene. Trimming stripped 0 bases from V and 2 bases from J, with 4 bases between. This CDR3 is 13 amino acids long. Per germline, CDR1 SGHRS and CDR2 YFSETQ. The CDR3 sequence is CASSLGSTDTQYF. In DNA form, the CDR3 reads TGCGCCAGCAGCTTGGGATCCACAGATACGCAGTATTTT.

The V call is TRBV6-5, the J call TRBJ2-5, with 11 bases aligning to TRBD2. The CDR3 runs 15 residues. Germline V gene sequence: CDR1 MNHEY, CDR2 SVGAGI. After removal of 2 bases from V and 2 bases from J, the junction contained 1 base not matched to a gene. The CDR3 DNA is TGTGCCAGCAGTTACGGGACTAGCGGACAAGAGACCCAGTACTTC. Translated, it gives CASSYGTSGQETQYF.

V is TRBV25-1 and J is TRBJ2-1; the D is unclear. The ends were cut back, 3 bases at V and 2 bases at J, with 11 bases in the middle. This CDR3 is built from 15 residues. Germline CDR1 MGHDK, CDR2 SYGVNS. The CDR3 here is CASSDARSPYNEQFF. DNA for the CDR3: TGTGCCAGCAGTGACGCGCGATCCCCCTACAATGAGCAGTTCTTC.

This clone occurred a few times. The chain recombines TRBV2 with TRBJ1-1; D unclear. CDR3 length: 12 amino acids. V lost 4 bases, J lost 3 bases, and 6 bases lay in between. Germline CDR1 is SNHLY and CDR2 is FYNNEI. CDR3 amino acids: CASSAADTEAFF. For the CDR3, the DNA is TGTGCCAGCAGTGCGGCGGACACTGAAGCTTTCTTT.

The V call is TRBV27, the J call TRBJ1-5; possibly TRBD1 for D (5 bases). With 4 bases removed from V and 5 bases from J, the gap between germline ends came to 15 bases. Germline V gene sequence: CDR1 MNHEY, CDR2 SMNVEV (reference sequence). This CDR3 contains 15 residues. The CDR3 coding sequence is TGTGCCAGCAGTTGGGCCGGGACGGGGGATCAGCCCCAGCATTTT. It specifies CASSWAGTGDQPQHF.

The chain recombines TRBV4-1 with TRBJ2-7, with 10 bases matching TRBD2. Per the germline V gene, CDR1 is MGHRA and CDR2 is YSYEKL. V lost 6 bases to trimming and J lost 4 bases; unmatched junction nucleotides: 6. The CDR3 runs 14 residues. CDR3 residues: CASSSGLAEYEQYF. The CDR3 DNA sequence: TGCGCCAGCAGTAGCGGACTAGCGGAATACGAGCAGTACTTC.

The J gene is TRBJ2-5, the V gene TRBV7-3, with D maybe TRBD1 (7 bases). Germline V gene lookup returns CDR1 SGHTA and CDR2 FQGTGA. The CDR3 has 13 residues. V dropped 5 bases and J dropped 4 bases, with 11 bases sitting between them. CDR3 amino acids: CASSPRGVETQYF. The CDR3 DNA reads TGTGCCAGCAGCCCCAGGGGGGTAGAGACCCAGTACTTC.